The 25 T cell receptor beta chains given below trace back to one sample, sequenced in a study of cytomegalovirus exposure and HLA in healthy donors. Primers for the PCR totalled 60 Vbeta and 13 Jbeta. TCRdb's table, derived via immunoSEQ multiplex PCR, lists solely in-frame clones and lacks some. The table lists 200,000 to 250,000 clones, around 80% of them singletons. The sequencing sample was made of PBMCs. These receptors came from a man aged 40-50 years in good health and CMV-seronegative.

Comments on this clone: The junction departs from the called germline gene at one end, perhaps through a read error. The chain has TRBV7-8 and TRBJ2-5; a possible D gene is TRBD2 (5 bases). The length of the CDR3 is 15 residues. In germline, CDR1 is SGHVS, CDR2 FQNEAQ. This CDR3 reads CASSLAASGQETQHF. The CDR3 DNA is TGTGCCAGCAGCTTAGCGGCGAGCGGCCAAGAGACCCAGCACTTC.

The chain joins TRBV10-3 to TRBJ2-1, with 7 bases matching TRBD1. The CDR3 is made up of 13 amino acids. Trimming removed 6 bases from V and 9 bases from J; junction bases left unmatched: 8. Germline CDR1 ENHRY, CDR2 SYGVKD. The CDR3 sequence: CAISWDSSGEQFF. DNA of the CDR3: TGTGCCATCAGCTGGGACAGTTCGGGTGAGCAGTTCTTC.

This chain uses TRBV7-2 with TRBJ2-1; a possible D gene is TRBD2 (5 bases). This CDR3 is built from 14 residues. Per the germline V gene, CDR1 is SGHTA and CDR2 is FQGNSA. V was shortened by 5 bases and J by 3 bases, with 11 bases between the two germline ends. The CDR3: CASSLTRDYNEQFF. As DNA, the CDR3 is TGTGCCAGCAGCCTCACGAGGGACTACAATGAGCAGTTCTTC.

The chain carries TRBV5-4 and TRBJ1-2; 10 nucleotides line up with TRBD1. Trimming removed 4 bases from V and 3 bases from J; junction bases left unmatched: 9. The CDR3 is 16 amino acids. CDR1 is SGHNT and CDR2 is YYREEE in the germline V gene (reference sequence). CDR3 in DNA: TGTGCCAGCAGCCCCGCCGGGACAGGGGCATACTATGGCTACACCTTC. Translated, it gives CASSPAGTGAYYGYTF.

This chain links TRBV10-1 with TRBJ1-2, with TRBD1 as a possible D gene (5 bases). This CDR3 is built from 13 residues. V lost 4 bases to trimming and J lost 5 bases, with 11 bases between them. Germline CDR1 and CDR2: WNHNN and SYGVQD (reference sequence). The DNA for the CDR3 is TGCGCCAGCAGTGCAGACAGTTGGTATGGCTACACCTTC. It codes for CASSADSWYGYTF.

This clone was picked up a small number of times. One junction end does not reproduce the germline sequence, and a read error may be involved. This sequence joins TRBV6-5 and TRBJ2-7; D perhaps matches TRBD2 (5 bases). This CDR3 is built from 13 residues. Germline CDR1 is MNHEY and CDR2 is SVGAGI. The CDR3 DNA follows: TGTGCCAGCAGCTTTAGCGTCTCCGACGAGCAGTACTTC. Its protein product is CASSFSVSDEQYF.

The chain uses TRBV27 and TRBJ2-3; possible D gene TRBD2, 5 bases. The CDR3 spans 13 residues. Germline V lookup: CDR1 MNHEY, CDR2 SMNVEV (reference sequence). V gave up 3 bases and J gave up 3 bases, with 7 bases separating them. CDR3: CASSFRRTDTQYF. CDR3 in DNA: TGTGCCAGCAGTTTCAGGAGGACAGATACGCAGTATTTT.

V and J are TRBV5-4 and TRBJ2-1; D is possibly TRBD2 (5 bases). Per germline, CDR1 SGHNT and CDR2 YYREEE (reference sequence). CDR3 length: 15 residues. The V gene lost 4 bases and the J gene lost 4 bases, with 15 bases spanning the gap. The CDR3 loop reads CASSPRTAPYNEQFF. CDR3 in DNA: TGTGCCAGCAGCCCCCGGACTGCCCCATACAATGAGCAGTTCTTC. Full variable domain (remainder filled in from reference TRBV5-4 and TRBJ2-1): ETGVTQSPTHLIKTRGQQVTLRCSSQSGHNTVSWYQQALGQGPQFIFQYYREEENGRGNFPPRFSGLQFPNYSSELNVNALELDDSALYLCASSPRTAPYNEQFFGPGTRLTVL.

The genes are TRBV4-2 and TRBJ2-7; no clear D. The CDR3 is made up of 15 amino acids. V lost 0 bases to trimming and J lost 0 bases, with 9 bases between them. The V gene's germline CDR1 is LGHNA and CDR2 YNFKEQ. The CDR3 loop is CASSQDLGSSYEQYF. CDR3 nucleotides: TGTGCCAGCAGCCAAGATCTTGGCAGCTCCTACGAGCAGTACTTC.

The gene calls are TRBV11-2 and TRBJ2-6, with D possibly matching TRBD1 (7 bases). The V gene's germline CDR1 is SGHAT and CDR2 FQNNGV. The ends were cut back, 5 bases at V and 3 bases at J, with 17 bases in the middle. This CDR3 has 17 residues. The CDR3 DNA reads TGTGCCAGCAGCATACGGACAGGAGGGTATGGGGCCAACGTCCTGACTTTC. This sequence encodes CASSIRTGGYGANVLTF. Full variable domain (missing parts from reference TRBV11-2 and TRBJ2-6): EAGVAQSPRYKIIEKRQSVAFWCNPISGHATLYWYQQILGQGPKLLIQFQNNGVVDDSQLPKDRFSAERLKGVDSTLKIQPAKLEDSAVYLCASSIRTGGYGANVLTFGAGSRLTVL.

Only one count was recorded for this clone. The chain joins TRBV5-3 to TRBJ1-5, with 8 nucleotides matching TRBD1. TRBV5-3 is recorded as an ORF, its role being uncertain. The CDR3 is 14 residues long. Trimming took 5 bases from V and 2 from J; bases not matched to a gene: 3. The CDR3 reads CARSRGQGNQPQHF. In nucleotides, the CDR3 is TGTGCCAGAAGTCGGGGACAGGGCAATCAGCCCCAGCATTTT.

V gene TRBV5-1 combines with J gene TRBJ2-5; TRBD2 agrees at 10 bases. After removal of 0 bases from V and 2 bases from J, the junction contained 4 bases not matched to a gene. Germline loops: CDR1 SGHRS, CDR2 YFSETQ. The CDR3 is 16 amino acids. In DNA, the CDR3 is TGCGCCAGCAGCTTGGTTCTAGCGGGAGCTCAAGAGACCCAGTACTTC. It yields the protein CASSLVLAGAQETQYF.

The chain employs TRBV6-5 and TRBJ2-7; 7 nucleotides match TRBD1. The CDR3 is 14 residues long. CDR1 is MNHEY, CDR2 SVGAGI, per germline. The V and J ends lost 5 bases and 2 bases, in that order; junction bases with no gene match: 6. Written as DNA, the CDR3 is TGTGCCAGCAGTCGACAGGGTGCGACCTACGAGCAGTACTTC. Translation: CASSRQGATYEQYF.

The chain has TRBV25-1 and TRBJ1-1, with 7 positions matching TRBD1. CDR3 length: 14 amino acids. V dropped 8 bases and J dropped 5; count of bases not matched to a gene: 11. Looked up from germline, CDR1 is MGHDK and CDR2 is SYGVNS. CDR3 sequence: CASGGRGRATEAFF. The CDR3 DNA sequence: TGTGCCAGCGGTGGTAGGGGGCGCGCGACTGAAGCTTTCTTT.

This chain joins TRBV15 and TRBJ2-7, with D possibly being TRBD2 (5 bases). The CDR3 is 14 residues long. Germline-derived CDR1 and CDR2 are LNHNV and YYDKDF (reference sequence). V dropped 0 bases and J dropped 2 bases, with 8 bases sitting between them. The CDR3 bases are TGTGCCACCAGCAGAGATCCCGGGGCCTACGAGCAGTACTTC. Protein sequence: CATSRDPGAYEQYF.

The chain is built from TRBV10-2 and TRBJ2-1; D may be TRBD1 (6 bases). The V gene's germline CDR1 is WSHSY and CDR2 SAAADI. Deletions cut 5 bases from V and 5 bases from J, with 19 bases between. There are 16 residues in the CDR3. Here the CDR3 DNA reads TGCGCCAGCAGTCACCCTAGAGGGGGTTTTAACAATGAGCAGTTCTTC. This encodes CASSHPRGGFNNEQFF.

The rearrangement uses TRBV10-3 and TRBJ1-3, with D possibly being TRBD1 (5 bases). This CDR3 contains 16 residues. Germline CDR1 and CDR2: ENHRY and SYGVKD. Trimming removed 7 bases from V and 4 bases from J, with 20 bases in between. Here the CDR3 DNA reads TGTGCCATCAAGAAACAGGCCGCCCTGGGAGGAAACACCATATATTTT. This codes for CAIKKQAALGGNTIYF.

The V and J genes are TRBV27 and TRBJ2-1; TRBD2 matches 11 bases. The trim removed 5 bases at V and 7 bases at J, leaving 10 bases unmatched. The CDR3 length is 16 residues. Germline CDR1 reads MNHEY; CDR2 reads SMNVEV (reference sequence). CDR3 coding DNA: TGTGCCAGCAGTCGACCCCTAGCGGGAGGCTCAAATGAGCAGTTCTTC. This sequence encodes CASSRPLAGGSNEQFF.

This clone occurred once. In DNA form, the CDR3 reads TGTGCCAGCAGACCTGACATACAGGGGAGTGGGTTGAATGAGCAGTTCTTC. It translates to CASRPDIQGSGLNEQFF. This rearrangement joins TRBV14 to TRBJ2-1; TRBD1 matches at 7 bases. This CDR3 region has 17 residues. CDR1 is SGHDN and CDR2 is FVKESK in the germline V gene. The V gene end was trimmed by 6 bases and the J gene end by 7 bases; junction bases not matched to a gene: 18. Supplemented by reference TRBV14 and TRBJ2-1, the full variable domain reads EAGVTQFPSHSVIEKGQTVTLRCDPISGHDNLYWYRRVMGKEIKFLLHFVKESKQDESGMPNNRFLAERTGGTYSTLKVQPAELEDSGVYFCASRPDIQGSGLNEQFFGPGTRLTVL.

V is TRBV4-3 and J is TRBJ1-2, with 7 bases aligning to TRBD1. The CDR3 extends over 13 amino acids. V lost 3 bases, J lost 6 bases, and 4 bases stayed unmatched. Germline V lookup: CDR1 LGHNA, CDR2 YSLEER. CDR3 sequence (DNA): TGCGCCAGCAGCCACAAGACAGGGAATGGCTACACCTTC. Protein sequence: CASSHKTGNGYTF.

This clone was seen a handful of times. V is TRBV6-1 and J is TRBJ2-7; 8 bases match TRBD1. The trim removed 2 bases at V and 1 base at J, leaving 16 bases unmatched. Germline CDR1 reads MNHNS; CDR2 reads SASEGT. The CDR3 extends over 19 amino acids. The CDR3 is CASSEPFGLQGQVSYEQYF. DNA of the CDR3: TGTGCCAGCAGTGAACCCTTTGGGCTCCAGGGACAGGTTTCCTACGAGCAGTACTTC.

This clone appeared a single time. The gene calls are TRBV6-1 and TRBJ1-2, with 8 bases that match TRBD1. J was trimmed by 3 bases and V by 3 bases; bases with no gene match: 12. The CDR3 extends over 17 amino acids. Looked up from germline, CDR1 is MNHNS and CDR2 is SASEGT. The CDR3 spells CASSDGIQDRADYGYTF. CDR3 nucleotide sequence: TGTGCCAGCAGTGATGGGATCCAGGACAGGGCGGACTATGGCTACACCTTC.

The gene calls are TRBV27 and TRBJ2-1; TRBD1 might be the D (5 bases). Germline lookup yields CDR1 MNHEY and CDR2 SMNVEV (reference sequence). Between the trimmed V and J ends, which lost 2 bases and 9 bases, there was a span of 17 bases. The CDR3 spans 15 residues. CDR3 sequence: CASSLGVTATGEQFF. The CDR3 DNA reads TGTGCCAGCAGTTTAGGCGTGACAGCTACAGGTGAGCAGTTCTTC.

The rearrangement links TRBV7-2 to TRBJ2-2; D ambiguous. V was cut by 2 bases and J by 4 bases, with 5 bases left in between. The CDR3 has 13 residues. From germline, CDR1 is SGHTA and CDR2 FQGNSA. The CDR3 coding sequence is TGTGCCAGCAGCTTACCATTCACCGGGGAGCTGTTTTTT. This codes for CASSLPFTGELFF.

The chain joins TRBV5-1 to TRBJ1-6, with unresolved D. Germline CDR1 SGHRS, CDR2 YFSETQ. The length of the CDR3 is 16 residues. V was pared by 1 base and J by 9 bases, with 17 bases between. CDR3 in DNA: TGCGCCAGCAGCTTGACCGCCGCAGGCCCTTCTTCACCCCTCCACTTT. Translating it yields CASSLTAAGPSSPLHF.